A single sample gave rise to the 11 T cell receptor beta chains below, sequenced in a study of shared clonotypes between healthy human individuals (dated by TCRdb to 2018 to 2021). Receptor libraries were prepared by the immunoSEQ multiplex PCR assay. The immuneACCESS repertoire file appears here via TCRdb, limited to in-frame rearrangements. These files lack a portion of the clones; in checked studies, under half of the deficit traces to unresolved V genes, and the cause of the others is not known. The sample contains about 2.5 million clones, 92% of them found a single time. The ten largest clones capture 0.37% of the sample. Sequences were obtained from naive CD4+ T cells from PBMCs. The cell subset or site label, as the study defines it: CD45RA+ positively selected. The receptors were sampled from a man aged 18-30 years in good health. Some clones in this sample may be carry-over from other donors' samples.

The rearrangement links TRBV7-2 to TRBJ2-5, with D maybe TRBD1 (6 bases). This CDR3 spans 15 amino acids. The V end was cut by 1 base, the J end by 5 bases, with 14 bases between. Looked up from germline, CDR1 is SGHTA and CDR2 is FQGNSA. The CDR3: CASSLGARGSETQYF. As DNA, the CDR3 is TGTGCCAGCAGCTTAGGGGCTAGGGGGTCCGAGACCCAGTACTTC.

This clone has only a few counts. V is TRBV7-9 and J is TRBJ1-5; 7 nucleotides agree with TRBD1. V was pared by 3 bases and J by 3 bases, with 8 bases of the junction left unmatched. The CDR3 consists of 16 residues. The germline gives CDR1 SEHNR, CDR2 FQNEAQ (reference sequence). The CDR3 loop is CASSLKETGYNQPQHF. The CDR3 nucleotides read TGTGCCAGCAGCTTGAAGGAGACAGGGTACAATCAGCCCCAGCATTTT.

This sequence joins TRBV5-1 and TRBJ2-1, with D possibly called TRBD1 or TRBD2 (5 bases each). The CDR3 spans 17 residues. Trimming removed 0 bases at V and 7 bases at J, with 20 bases between. The V gene's germline CDR1 is SGHRS and CDR2 YFSETQ. CDR3 coding DNA: TGCGCCAGCAGCTTGGATGACCCTGGGACCCTTGGGAATGAGCAGTTCTTC. Translating it yields CASSLDDPGTLGNEQFF. The whole variable domain, filled in from reference TRBV5-1 and TRBJ2-1, reads KAGVTQTPRYLIKTRGQQVTLSCSPISGHRSVSWYQQTPGQGLQFLFEYFSETQRNKGNFPGRFSGRQFSNSRSEMNVSTLELGDSALYLCASSLDDPGTLGNEQFFGPGTRLTVL.

The chain uses TRBV29-1 and TRBJ1-4; D unclear. The germline V gene encodes CDR1 SQVTM and CDR2 ANQGSEA. The CDR3 covers 15 residues. V lost 7 bases and J lost 4, with 19 bases in between. CDR3 region: CSAHPRVELNEKLFF. The CDR3 DNA reads TGCAGCGCTCACCCCCGGGTGGAGCTTAATGAAAAACTGTTTTTT.

The CDR3 coding sequence is TGCTCGACAGCTAGGGACAGCAGCACAGATACGCAGTATTTT. Translated: CSTARDSSTDTQYF. This chain uses TRBV5-1 with TRBJ2-3; 7 bases line up with TRBD1. The germline CDR1 and CDR2 sequences are SGHRS and YFSETQ. CDR3 length: 14 residues.

V usage is TRBV28 and J usage is TRBJ1-5; weak D call: TRBD1 (5 bases). The V gene's germline CDR1 is MDHEN and CDR2 SYDVKM. The CDR3 runs to 17 residues. V was trimmed by 6 bases and J by 0 bases, leaving 18 bases between them. The CDR3 spells CASRSLVGALSNQPQHF. CDR3 coding DNA: TGTGCCAGCAGAAGCCTTGTCGGGGCCCTTAGCAATCAGCCCCAGCATTTT.

The chain employs TRBV9 and TRBJ2-2; weak D call: TRBD1 (5 bases). CDR1 is SGDLS and CDR2 is YYNGEE in the germline V gene. Deletions cut 1 base from V and 2 bases from J, with 9 bases between. CDR3 size: 15 residues. The CDR3 DNA reads as TGTGCCAGCAGCGTAATTGACAGTAACACCGGGGAGCTGTTTTTT. Its translation: CASSVIDSNTGELFF.

The V call is TRBV5-8, the J call TRBJ1-1; unclear D gene. The CDR3 loop spans 15 amino acids. V was trimmed by 0 bases and J by 0 bases, leaving 9 bases between them. Germline values: CDR1 SGHTS, CDR2 YDEGEE. CDR3 loop: CASSLEQLMNTEAFF. DNA for the CDR3: TGTGCCAGCAGCTTGGAGCAGCTCATGAACACTGAAGCTTTCTTT.

The chain joins TRBV6-1 to TRBJ2-7; D perhaps matches TRBD2 (6 bases). This CDR3 is 14 amino acids long. Germline CDR1 is MNHNS and CDR2 is SASEGT. V was clipped by 4 bases and J by 4 bases, with 14 bases between them. The CDR3 nucleotides are TGTGCCAGCAGTGCCCTAGCGCCTTTATACGAGCAGTACTTC. It is translated as CASSALAPLYEQYF.

The chain couples TRBV28 to TRBJ2-7; 7 bases fit TRBD2. CDR1 and CDR2 (germline): MDHEN, SYDVKM. The ends lost 4 bases at V and 5 bases at J; junction bases unmatched: 8. The length of the CDR3 is 14 residues. CDR3 sequence reads: CASSSSGTLDEQYF. The DNA of the CDR3 is TGTGCCAGCAGTTCCAGCGGGACCCTGGACGAGCAGTACTTC.

A note on this clone: Additional DNA sequences in this sample encode the identical CDR3. The chain carries TRBV5-1 and TRBJ1-1, with 8 bases that match TRBD1. CDR1 SGHRS and CDR2 YFSETQ come from the germline V gene. The CDR3 has 15 residues. V shed 0 bases, J shed 1 base, and the junction held 2 bases outside the gene matches. The chain's CDR3 is CASSLETGGNTEAFF. In DNA, the CDR3 is TGCGCCAGCAGCTTGGAAACAGGGGGGAACACTGAAGCTTTCTTT.